Listed below are T cell receptor beta chains from one sample, sequenced in a study of cytomegalovirus exposure and HLA in healthy donors. Assay used: immunoSEQ multiplex PCR; TCRdb lists only in-frame clones, some missing. In the table there are about 80,000 clones, under 65% of which are singletons. Material: PBMCs. The receptors originated from a male donor in good health and CMV-seropositive. CDR3s include the opening cysteine and the closing phenylalanine or tryptophan. D genes are given only for firm matches. Expanded clones get a size class; other rows say once, few or many, or leave the size out.

v_gene	d_gene	abundance	j_gene	CDR3nt	CDR3aa
TRBV28	-	-	TRBJ2-3	TGTGCCAGCAGCCGTACTAGGGATACGCAGTATTTT	CASSRTRDTQYF
TRBV9	TRBD2	-	TRBJ2-3	TGTGCCAGCAGCGTAAGCGGGGGGGCACGGCCGTCAGATACGCAGTATTTT	CASSVSGGARPSDTQYF
TRBV4-2	-	-	TRBJ1-1	TGTGCCAGCAGCCAAGATTACAGTCCCTGGGCTGAAGCTTTCTTT	CASSQDYSPWAEAFF
TRBV4-2	TRBD1	-	TRBJ2-2	TGTGCCAGCAGCCCGAGGACAGGGGGCCGGGGCACCGGGGAGCTGTTTTTT	CASSPRTGGRGTGELFF
TRBV7-9	TRBD2	few	TRBJ2-1	TGTGCCAGCAGCACACTAGCGGGAGCCTCCTACAATGAGCAGTTCTTC	CASSTLAGASYNEQFF
TRBV18	-	-	TRBJ1-1	TGTGCCAGCTCACTCCAAGAGACAGGTTTGGCTGAAGCTTTCTTT	CASSLQETGLAEAFF
TRBV30	-	-	TRBJ1-1	TGTGCCGGAAAAGGGGATAGTGGAGCTTTCTTT	CAGKGDSGAFF
TRBV28	-	-	TRBJ2-7	TGTGCCAGCAAAATGAGCCGCGAGCAGTACTTC	CASKMSREQYF
TRBV5-1	-	-	TRBJ1-1	TGCGCCACCCAACAGGACATGAACACTGAAGCTTTCTTT	CATQQDMNTEAFF
TRBV5-1	TRBD1	-	TRBJ1-1	TGCGCCAGCAGAACGACAGGGGGCACTGAAGCTTTCTTT	CASRTTGGTEAFF
TRBV9	TRBD1	-	TRBJ2-1	TGTGCCAGCAGCGTAGGTGGGACAGGGTTAGATGAGCAGTTCTTC	CASSVGGTGLDEQFF
TRBV18	TRBD2	-	TRBJ2-7	TGTGCCAGCTCACCGGGCCGGGGGGGGTCCTACGAGCAGTACTTC	CASSPGRGGSYEQYF
TRBV5-1	-	-	TRBJ2-7	TGCGCCAGCACCTCTTCGGTAGGGGTCGAGCAGTACTTC	CASTSSVGVEQYF
TRBV15	-	-	TRBJ2-2	TGTGCCACCAGCAGAGCTAGTAAGACCACGGAAGCCGGGGAGCTGTTTTTT	CATSRASKTTEAGELFF
TRBV5-1	TRBD2	-	TRBJ2-5	TGCGCCAGCAGCTGGGGACTAGCGGGGTCTGGGGAGACCCAGTACTTC	CASSWGLAGSGETQYF
TRBV27	TRBD2	-	TRBJ2-7	TGTGCCAGCAGTCCCGGTAGAGCGGGGGCCCCCTACGAGCAGTACTTC	CASSPGRAGAPYEQYF
TRBV15	-	-	TRBJ2-7	TGTGCCACCAGCAGAGATGAGACAGGACAAACCTACGAGCAGTACTTC	CATSRDETGQTYEQYF
TRBV5-6	-	-	TRBJ1-6	TGTGCCAGCAGCTTGACGGCCGAGGGGGTAAACTCACCCCTCCACTTT	CASSLTAEGVNSPLHF
TRBV4-2	TRBD1	few	TRBJ2-2	TGTGCCAGCGCTGGGACAGGCGCCAACACCGGGGAGCTGTTTTTT	CASAGTGANTGELFF
TRBV6-6	-	-	TRBJ1-3	TGTGCCAGCAGTTACTCTATCTCTGGAAACACCATATATTTT	CASSYSISGNTIYF
TRBV14	-	-	TRBJ2-3	TGTGCCAGCAGCCAAGTTAGCCAGCGCACAGATACGCAGTATTTT	CASSQVSQRTDTQYF
TRBV19	-	-	TRBJ2-7	TGTGCCACCACCCCCGGGGGTTACTACGAGCAGTACTTC	CATTPGGYYEQYF
TRBV9	-	few	TRBJ2-6	TGTGCCAGCAGCGTAACAGGGTTCGGGGCCAACGTCCTGACTTTC	CASSVTGFGANVLTF
TRBV2	TRBD2	-	TRBJ2-6	TGTGCCAGCAGTGGTGGGACTAGCGGAATCTCTGGGGCCAACGTCCTGACTTTC	CASSGGTSGISGANVLTF
TRBV4-2	-	-	TRBJ1-1	TGTGCCAGCAGCCAAGATACAAACACTGAAGCTTTCTTT	CASSQDTNTEAFF
TRBV30	TRBD2	once	TRBJ2-4	TGTGCCTGGAGTGTACCCCGGCTAGCGGGAGGCAGGGTGAACATTCAGTACTTC	CAWSVPRLAGGRVNIQYF
TRBV4-1	TRBD1	few	TRBJ2-1	TGCGCCAGCAGCCTGCTCTATGGACAGGGGGAGTTCTTC	CASSLLYGQGEFF
TRBV25-1	TRBD2	-	TRBJ2-7	TGTGCCAGCAGCTTAGCGGGGGGGAGCTCCTACGAGCAGTACTTC	CASSLAGGSSYEQYF
TRBV6-1	TRBD2	-	TRBJ2-7	TGTGCCAGCAGGGAAGCGGGGGGGTCCTACGAGCAGTACTTC	CASREAGGSYEQYF
TRBV7-9	TRBD2	-	TRBJ2-7	TGTGCCAGCAGCCCGACTAGCGCCTACGAGCAGTACTTC	CASSPTSAYEQYF
TRBV10-2	-	-	TRBJ2-7	TGCGCCAGCAGTGACCCCCAACAGGGAAACGAGCAGTACTTC	CASSDPQQGNEQYF
TRBV7-2	TRBD1	-	TRBJ2-7	TGTGCCAGCAGCTCCGCGGGACAGGGTCCCACCTACGAGCAGTACTTC	CASSSAGQGPTYEQYF
TRBV6-5	-	-	TRBJ1-4	TGTGCCAGCCGAGAACAGGGACGAGGTGAAAAACTGTTTTTT	CASREQGRGEKLFF
TRBV10-3	TRBD2	few	TRBJ2-3	TGTGCCATCAGGCCCTCTGCACTAGCGGGGGGCACAGATACGCAGTATTTT	CAIRPSALAGGTDTQYF
TRBV21-1	-	-	TRBJ1-5	TGTGCCATGGCAGGGGGAGGAGATCAGCCCCAGCATTTT	CAMAGGGDQPQHF
TRBV29-1	TRBD2	-	TRBJ2-1	TGCAGCGTTCCCGGGACTAGCGGGGCCTACAATGAGCAGTTCTTC	CSVPGTSGAYNEQFF
TRBV27	TRBD1	few	TRBJ2-7	TGTGCCAGCAGTATCGACAGGGAATCCATTAGGTACGAGCAGTACTTC	CASSIDRESIRYEQYF
TRBV7-2	-	-	TRBJ1-1	TGTGCCAGCAGCTCGGGAAATCAGAACACTGAAGCTTTCTTT	CASSSGNQNTEAFF
TRBV29-1	TRBD1	-	TRBJ1-2	TGCAGCGTTGGCCAGGGGGCTGGCTACACCTTC	CSVGQGAGYTF
TRBV6-1	TRBD1	-	TRBJ2-7	TGTGCCAGCAGGAGACAGGGGGCAAGCTCCTACGAGCAGTACTTC	CASRRQGASSYEQYF
TRBV11-2	TRBD2	-	TRBJ2-7	TGTGCCAGCAGGTCGCCGGGGGGGGCCTCCTACGAGCAGTACTTC	CASRSPGGASYEQYF
TRBV15	TRBD2	-	TRBJ2-1	TGTGCCACCAGCAGTGGAGTACCGGGACTAGCGAACAATGAGCAGTTCTTC	CATSSGVPGLANNEQFF
TRBV5-1	TRBD2	few	TRBJ2-5	TGCGCCAGCAGCTTGGCTCGCTCGCGGGGGGAGACCCAGTACTTC	CASSLARSRGETQYF
TRBV18	-	-	TRBJ1-1	TGTGCCAGCTCCCCAGAACAGCTTTACACTGAAGCTTTCTTT	CASSPEQLYTEAFF
TRBV19	TRBD1	-	TRBJ1-6	TGTGCCAGTAGTATAGATTTTCCTGACAGGGCCGATAATTCACCCCTCCACTTT	CASSIDFPDRADNSPLHF
TRBV11-2	TRBD1	-	TRBJ2-1	TGTGCCAGCAGCCGGACAGGGATTGACAATGAGCAGTTCTTC	CASSRTGIDNEQFF
TRBV5-1	-	-	TRBJ2-5	TGCGCCAGCAGCACCGGGACAAAGGAGACCCAGTACTTC	CASSTGTKETQYF
TRBV5-1	TRBD1	-	TRBJ1-5	TGCGCCAGCAGCTTACAGGGGAGCGATCAGCCCCAGCATTTT	CASSLQGSDQPQHF
TRBV6-5	TRBD1	-	TRBJ1-2	TGTGCCAGCAGTTACTCATCCAGGGGGAATGGCTACACCTTC	CASSYSSRGNGYTF
TRBV5-4	TRBD2	-	TRBJ2-3	TGTGCCAGCAGCTCTAGCGGGACCTTCACAGATACGCAGTATTTT	CASSSSGTFTDTQYF
TRBV5-4	-	-	TRBJ1-3	TGTGCCAGCAGCCCAGGACAGAGGGACACCATATATTTT	CASSPGQRDTIYF
TRBV6-6	TRBD2	-	TRBJ2-5	TGTGCCAGCAGTTACAGCCTAGCGGGATTCGAGACCCAGTACTTC	CASSYSLAGFETQYF
TRBV6-5	-	-	TRBJ2-5	TGTGCCAGCAGTTACGGGATAGGGGCGCGGGAGACCCAGTACTTC	CASSYGIGARETQYF
TRBV7-3	TRBD2	few	TRBJ2-3	TGTGCCAGCAGCACCCTAGCGGGGCTCACAGATACGCAGTATTTT	CASSTLAGLTDTQYF